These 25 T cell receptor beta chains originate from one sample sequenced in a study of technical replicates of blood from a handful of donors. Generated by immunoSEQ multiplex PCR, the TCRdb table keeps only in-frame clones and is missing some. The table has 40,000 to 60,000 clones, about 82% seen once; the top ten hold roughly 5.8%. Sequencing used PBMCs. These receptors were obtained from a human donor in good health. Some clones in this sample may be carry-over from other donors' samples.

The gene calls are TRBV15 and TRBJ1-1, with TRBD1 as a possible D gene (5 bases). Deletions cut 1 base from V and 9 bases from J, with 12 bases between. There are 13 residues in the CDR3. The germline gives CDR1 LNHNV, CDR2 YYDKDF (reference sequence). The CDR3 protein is CATSRARGSKAFF. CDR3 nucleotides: TGTGCCACCAGCAGAGCCCGGGGGAGTAAAGCTTTCTTT.

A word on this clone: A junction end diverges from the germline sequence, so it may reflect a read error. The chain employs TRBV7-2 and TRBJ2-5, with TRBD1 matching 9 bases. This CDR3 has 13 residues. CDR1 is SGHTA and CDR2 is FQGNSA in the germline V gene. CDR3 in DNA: TGTGCCAGCAGCTTGGAGGGGACAGGGATCCCGAACTTC. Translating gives CASSLEGTGIPNF. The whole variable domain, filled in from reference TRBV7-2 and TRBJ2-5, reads GAGVSQSPSNKVTEKGKDVELRCDPISGHTALYWYRQSLGQGLEFLIYFQGNSAPDKSGLPSDRFSAERTGGSVSTLTIQRTQQEDSAVYLCASSLEGTGIPNFGPGTRLLVL.

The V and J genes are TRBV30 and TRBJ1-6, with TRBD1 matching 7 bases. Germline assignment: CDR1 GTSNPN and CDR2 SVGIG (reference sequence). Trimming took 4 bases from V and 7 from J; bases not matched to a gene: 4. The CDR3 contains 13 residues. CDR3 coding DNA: TGTGCCTGGACCCGGGACAGAAATTCACCCCTCCACTTT. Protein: CAWTRDRNSPLHF.

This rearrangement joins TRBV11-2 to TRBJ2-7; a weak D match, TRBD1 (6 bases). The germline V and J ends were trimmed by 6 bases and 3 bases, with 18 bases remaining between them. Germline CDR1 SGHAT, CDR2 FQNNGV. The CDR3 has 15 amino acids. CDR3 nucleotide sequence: TGTGCCAGCAGTATCCAAGGGACACCATTCTACGAGCAGTACTTC. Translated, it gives CASSIQGTPFYEQYF.

The CDR3 region has the DNA TGTGCCAGCAGCTTAGGGCAGGGGATTTTCAACAATGAGCAGTTCTTC. This codes for CASSLGQGIFNNEQFF. This chain uses TRBV11-3 with TRBJ2-1, with D possibly being TRBD1 (6 bases). The CDR3 is 16 residues long. V lost 1 base and J 5 bases, leaving 15 bases between the germline ends. Germline V lookup: CDR1 SGHNT, CDR2 YENEEA.

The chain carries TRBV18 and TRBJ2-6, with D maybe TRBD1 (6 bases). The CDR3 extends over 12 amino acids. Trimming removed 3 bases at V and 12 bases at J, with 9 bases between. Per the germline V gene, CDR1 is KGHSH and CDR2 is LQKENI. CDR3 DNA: TGTGCCAGCTCACCGTCACAGGGCGTCCTGACTTTC. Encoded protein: CASSPSQGVLTF. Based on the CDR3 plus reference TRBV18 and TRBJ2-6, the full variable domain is NAGVMQNPRHLVRRRGQEARLRCSPMKGHSHVYWYRQLPEEGLKFMVYLQKENIIDESGMPKERFSAEFPKEGPSILRIQQVVRGDSAAYFCASSPSQGVLTFGAGSRLTVL.

The CDR3 sequence: CASSPSGDRPSYEQYF. The CDR3 coding sequence is TGTGCCAGCAGCCCCTCCGGGGACAGGCCCTCCTACGAGCAGTACTTC. The V gene is TRBV7-9, the J gene TRBJ2-7; TRBD1 aligns across 8 bases. The V gene's germline CDR1 is SEHNR and CDR2 FQNEAQ (reference sequence). The length of the CDR3 is 16 residues. J was trimmed by 0 bases and V by 5 bases; bases with no gene match: 9.

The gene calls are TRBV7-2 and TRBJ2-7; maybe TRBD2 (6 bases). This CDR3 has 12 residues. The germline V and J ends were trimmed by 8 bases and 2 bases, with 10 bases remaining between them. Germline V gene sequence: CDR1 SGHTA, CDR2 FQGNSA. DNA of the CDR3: TGTGCCAGCCAGACTAGTCCCTACGAGCAGTACTTC. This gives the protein CASQTSPYEQYF.

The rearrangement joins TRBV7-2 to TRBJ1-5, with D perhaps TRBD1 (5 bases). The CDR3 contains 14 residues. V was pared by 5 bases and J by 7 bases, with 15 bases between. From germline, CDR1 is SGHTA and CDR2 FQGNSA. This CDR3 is CASSPGRRGQPQHF. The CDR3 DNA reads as TGTGCCAGCAGCCCCGGGAGAAGGGGACAGCCCCAGCATTTT.

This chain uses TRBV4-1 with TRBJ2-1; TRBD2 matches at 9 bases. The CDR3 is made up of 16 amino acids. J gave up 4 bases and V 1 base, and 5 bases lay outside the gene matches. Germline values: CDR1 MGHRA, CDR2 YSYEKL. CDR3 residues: CASSQAGLASYNEQFF. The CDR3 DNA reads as TGCGCCAGCAGCCAAGCTGGACTAGCGTCTTACAATGAGCAGTTCTTC.

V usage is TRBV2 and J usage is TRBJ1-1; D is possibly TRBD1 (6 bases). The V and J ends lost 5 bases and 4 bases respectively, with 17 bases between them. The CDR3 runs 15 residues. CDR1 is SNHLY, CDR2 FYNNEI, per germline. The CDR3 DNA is TGTGCCAGCAGTCGAATACAGGGTTTTGGCACTGAAGCTTTCTTT. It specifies CASSRIQGFGTEAFF.

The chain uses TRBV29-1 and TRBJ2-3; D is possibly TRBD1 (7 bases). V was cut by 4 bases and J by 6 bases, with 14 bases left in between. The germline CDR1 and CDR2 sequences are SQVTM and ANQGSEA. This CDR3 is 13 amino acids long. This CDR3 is CSVVEGARDTQYF. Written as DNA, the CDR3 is TGCAGCGTTGTGGAGGGGGCACGGGATACGCAGTATTTT.

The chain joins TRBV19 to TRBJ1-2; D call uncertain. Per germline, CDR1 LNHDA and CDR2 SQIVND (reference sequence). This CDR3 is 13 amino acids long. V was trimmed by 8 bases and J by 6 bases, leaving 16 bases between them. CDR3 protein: CASGAPGKDGYTF. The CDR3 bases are TGTGCCAGTGGAGCGCCCGGGAAGGATGGCTACACCTTC.

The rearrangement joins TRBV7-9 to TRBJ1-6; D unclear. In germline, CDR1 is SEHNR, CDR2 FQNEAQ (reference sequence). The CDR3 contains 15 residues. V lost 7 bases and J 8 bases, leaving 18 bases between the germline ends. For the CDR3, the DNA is TGTGCCAGCACTCCCCCGGGGTCTTTGGATTCACCCCTCCACTTT. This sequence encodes CASTPPGSLDSPLHF.

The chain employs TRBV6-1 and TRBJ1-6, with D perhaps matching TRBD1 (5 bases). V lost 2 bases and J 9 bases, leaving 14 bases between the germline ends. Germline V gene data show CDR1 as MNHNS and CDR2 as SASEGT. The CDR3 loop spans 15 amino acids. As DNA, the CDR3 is TGTGCCAGCAGTGAACGGGGGGGATCGGGTTCACCCCTCCACTTT. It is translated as CASSERGGSGSPLHF.

The CDR3 spells CASSQDSKGQGAAGNTIYF. The CDR3 DNA reads TGCGCCAGCAGCCAAGATTCTAAGGGACAGGGGGCGGCTGGAAACACCATATATTTT. The chain is built from TRBV4-1 and TRBJ1-3, with 12 bases identical to TRBD1. The germline gives CDR1 MGHRA, CDR2 YSYEKL. The CDR3 totals 19 residues. Trimming removed 0 bases from V and 2 bases from J; junction bases left unmatched: 8.

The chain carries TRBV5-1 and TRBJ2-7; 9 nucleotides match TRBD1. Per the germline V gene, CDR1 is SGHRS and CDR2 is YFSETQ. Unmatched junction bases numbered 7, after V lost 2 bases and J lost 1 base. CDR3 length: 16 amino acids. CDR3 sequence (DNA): TGCGCCAGCAGCTTAGGGACAGGGAAAGGGTCCTACGAGCAGTACTTC. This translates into CASSLGTGKGSYEQYF. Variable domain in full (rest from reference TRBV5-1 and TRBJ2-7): KAGVTQTPRYLIKTRGQQVTLSCSPISGHRSVSWYQQTPGQGLQFLFEYFSETQRNKGNFPGRFSGRQFSNSRSEMNVSTLELGDSALYLCASSLGTGKGSYEQYFGPGTRLTVT.

The CDR3: CASSQTTSGRTYEQYF. CDR3 bases: TGTGCCAGCAGCCAGACGACTAGCGGGAGGACGTACGAGCAGTACTTC. The gene calls are TRBV11-2 and TRBJ2-7; 13 bases align to TRBD2. The V and J ends lost 5 bases and 4 bases, in that order; junction bases with no gene match: 8. The CDR3 runs 16 residues. Germline CDR1 reads SGHAT; CDR2 reads FQNNGV.

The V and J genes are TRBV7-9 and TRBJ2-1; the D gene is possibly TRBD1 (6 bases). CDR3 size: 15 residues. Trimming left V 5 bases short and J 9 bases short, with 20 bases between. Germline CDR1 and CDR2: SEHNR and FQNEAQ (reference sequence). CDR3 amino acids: CASSPGTTIDREQFF. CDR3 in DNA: TGTGCCAGCAGCCCCGGGACAACGATTGACCGTGAGCAGTTCTTC. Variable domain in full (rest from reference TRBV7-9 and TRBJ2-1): DTGVSQNPRHKITKRGQNVTFRCDPISEHNRLYWYRQTLGQGPEFLTYFQNEAQLEKSRLLSDRFSAERPKGSFSTLEIQRTEQGDSAMYLCASSPGTTIDREQFFGPGTRLTVL.

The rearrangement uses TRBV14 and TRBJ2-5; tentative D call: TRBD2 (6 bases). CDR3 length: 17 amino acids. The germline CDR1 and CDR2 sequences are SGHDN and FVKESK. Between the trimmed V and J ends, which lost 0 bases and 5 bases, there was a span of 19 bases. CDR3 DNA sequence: TGTGCCAGCAGCCAAGAATCGTCTAGCGCGAGGGGTGAGACCCAGTACTTC. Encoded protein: CASSQESSSARGETQYF.

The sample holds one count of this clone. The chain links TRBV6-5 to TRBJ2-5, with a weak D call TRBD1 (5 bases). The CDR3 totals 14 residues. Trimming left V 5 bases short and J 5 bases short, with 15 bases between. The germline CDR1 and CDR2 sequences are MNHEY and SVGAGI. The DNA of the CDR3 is TGTGCCAGCAGTCCTCGACGGCCAGGGGAGACCCAGTACTTC. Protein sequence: CASSPRRPGETQYF.

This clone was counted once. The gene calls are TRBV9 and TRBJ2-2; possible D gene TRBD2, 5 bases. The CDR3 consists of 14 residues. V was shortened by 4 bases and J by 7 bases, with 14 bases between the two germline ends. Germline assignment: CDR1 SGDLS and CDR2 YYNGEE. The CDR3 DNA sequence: TGTGCCAGCAGCTTTTTTAGTCGGGACGGGGAGCTGTTTTTT. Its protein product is CASSFFSRDGELFF. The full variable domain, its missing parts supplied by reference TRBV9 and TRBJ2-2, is DSGVTQTPKHLITATGQRVTLRCSPRSGDLSVYWYQQSLDQGLQFLIQYYNGEERAKGNILERFSAQQFPDLHSELNLSSLELGDSALYFCASSFFSRDGELFFGEGSRLTVL.

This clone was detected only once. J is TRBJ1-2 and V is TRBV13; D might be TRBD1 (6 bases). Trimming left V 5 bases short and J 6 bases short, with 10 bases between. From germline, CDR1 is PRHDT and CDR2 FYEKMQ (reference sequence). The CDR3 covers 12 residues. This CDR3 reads CASSGTSDGYTF. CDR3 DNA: TGTGCCAGCAGCGGGACATCCGATGGCTACACCTTC.

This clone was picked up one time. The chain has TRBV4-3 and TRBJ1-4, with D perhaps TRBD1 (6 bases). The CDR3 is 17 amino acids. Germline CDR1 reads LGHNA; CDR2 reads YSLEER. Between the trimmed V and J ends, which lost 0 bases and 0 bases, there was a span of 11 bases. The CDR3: CASSQDAAGATNEKLFF. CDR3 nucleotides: TGCGCCAGCAGCCAAGATGCCGCAGGGGCAACTAATGAAAAACTGTTTTTT.

CDR3 in DNA: TGTGCCTGGAGTCAGCTAGCGGGAAATGAGCAGTTCTTC. Protein: CAWSQLAGNEQFF. This chain links TRBV30 with TRBJ2-1, with 9 nucleotides matching TRBD2. The CDR3 covers 13 residues. J lost 7 bases, V lost 2 bases, and 3 bases had no gene match. The V gene's germline CDR1 is GTSNPN and CDR2 SVGIG (reference sequence).